Listed below are T cell receptor beta chains from one sample, sequenced in a study of regulatory T cells in long-lasting Graves disease. TCRdb called the multiplex PCR reads again in MiXCR, with one record for every CDR3 protein. The table records more than 300,000 distinct CDR3 sequences, 15% to 17% of them present only once. The specimen was peripheral blood mononuclear cells (PBMCs), collected at new diagnosis, from a patient treated with antithyroid drugs. Every receptor here comes from a female donor with Graves disease. The CDR3 runs from the conserved cysteine through the conserved F or W. The D gene is left open where the match is weak. Clone sizes are given selectively: once, few, many, or a class where the clone is expanded.

DNA: TGTGCCAGCAGCTTCGGACCGGTCGGTCAACTGTTTTTT
CDR3: CASSFGPVGQLFF
J: TRBJ1-4
size: many
D: NA
V: TRBV7-9

DNA: TGTGCCAGCAGTTACCTACCCCGGGACACGAAATCAGATACGCAGTATTTT
CDR3: CASSYLPRDTKSDTQYF
J: TRBJ2-3
size: many
D: NA
V: TRBV6-2/TRBV6-3

DNA: TGTGCCAGCAGCGATTTCTCAGATACGCAGTATTTT
CDR3: CASSDFSDTQYF
J: TRBJ2-3
size: many
D: NA
V: TRBV3-1

DNA: TGTGCCAGCTCCGGCCACGCTTCAGATACGCAGTATTTT
CDR3: CASSGHASDTQYF
J: TRBJ2-3
size: few
D: NA
V: TRBV7-2

DNA: TGTGCCAGCAGTCGCGAAGTGCTAGCGCTTACTTACACCGGGGAGCTGTTTTTT
CDR3: CASSREVLALTYTGELFF
J: TRBJ2-2
size: many
D: NA
V: TRBV28

DNA: TGTGCCAGCAGTCTAGAGGGCGGATACGAGCAGTACTTC
CDR3: CASSLEGGYEQYF
J: TRBJ2-7
size: many
D: NA
V: TRBV7-9

DNA: TGCGCCAGCAGCTTGGGAGGGCAGGATGAGCAGTTCTTC
CDR3: CASSLGGQDEQFF
J: TRBJ2-1
size: NA
D: NA
V: TRBV5-1

DNA: TGTGCCAGCAGTTCCGACGGATCCAGCTCCTACGAGCAGTACTTC
CDR3: CASSSDGSSSYEQYF
J: TRBJ2-7
size: NA
D: NA
V: TRBV6-2/TRBV6-3

DNA: TGTGCCAGCAGCTTAGTCTTAGCGGGAGGGCCCTCGGCAGATACGCAGTATTTT
CDR3: CASSLVLAGGPSADTQYF
J: TRBJ2-3
size: NA
D: TRBD2
V: TRBV7-2

DNA: TGTGCCAGCAGTTTTATGGCCGGGACAGCCTATGGCTACACCTTC
CDR3: CASSFMAGTAYGYTF
J: TRBJ1-2
size: NA
D: TRBD1
V: TRBV12-3/TRBV12-4

DNA: TGTGCCAGCAGTTCACCTAGGGGGTCTAGCACTGAAGCTTTCTTT
CDR3: CASSSPRGSSTEAFF
J: TRBJ1-1
size: few
D: NA
V: TRBV6-5

DNA: TGTGCCATCAGTGAGTCGCGCCTAGCGGGGGAGACCCAGTACTTC
CDR3: CAISESRLAGETQYF
J: TRBJ2-5
size: many
D: TRBD2
V: TRBV10-3

DNA: TGTGCCAGCAGACAGAGGGTGAATGAGCAGTTCTTC
CDR3: CASRQRVNEQFF
J: TRBJ2-1
size: many
D: NA
V: TRBV27

DNA: TGTGCCAGCAGTTCGGCGAGCGGGGGCCAGACCGGGGAGCTGTTTTTT
CDR3: CASSSASGGQTGELFF
J: TRBJ2-2
size: many
D: TRBD2
V: TRBV6-5

DNA: TGCAGTGCTAAGGACAGCCAAGCCTACGAGCAGTACTTC
CDR3: CSAKDSQAYEQYF
J: TRBJ2-7
size: many
D: NA
V: TRBV20-1

DNA: TGTGCCAGCAGCCAAAGACTCCCGTCTGGGACAGGGGGCTCCTACAATGAGCAGTTCTTC
CDR3: CASSQRLPSGTGGSYNEQFF
J: TRBJ2-1
size: NA
D: TRBD1
V: TRBV4-2

DNA: TGTGCCAGCAGCCCTACGGGAGGGAGCTCCTACAATGAGCAGTTCTTC
CDR3: CASSPTGGSSYNEQFF
J: TRBJ2-1
size: NA
D: TRBD2
V: TRBV5-6

DNA: TGTGCCAGCAGCCCCCGGGGAAGGGGCTACACCTTC
CDR3: CASSPRGRGYTF
J: TRBJ1-2
size: many
D: NA
V: TRBV3-1

DNA: TGTGCCACCAGCACAGGGGGCGAAACAGATACGCAGTATTTT
CDR3: CATSTGGETDTQYF
J: TRBJ2-3
size: NA
D: TRBD1
V: TRBV24-1

DNA: TGTGCCAGCAGACAGCGGGTTAATGAAAAACTGTTTTTT
CDR3: CASRQRVNEKLFF
J: TRBJ1-4
size: many
D: NA
V: TRBV12-3/TRBV12-4

DNA: TGTGCCAGCAGCTTGGAGATAGCGGTTCACAATGAGCAGTTCTTC
CDR3: CASSLEIAVHNEQFF
J: TRBJ2-1
size: many
D: NA
V: TRBV5-4

DNA: TGCGCCAGCAGCTTGTGGGGGGGGATTACAGATGAGCAGTTCTTC
CDR3: CASSLWGGITDEQFF
J: TRBJ2-1
size: many
D: TRBD2
V: TRBV5-1

DNA: TGTGCCACCAGTGATCCGAGTCCGCCGGTCCGCGGTAAGCGGGATGGCTCAGATACGCAGTATTTT
CDR3: CATSDPSPPVRGKRDGSDTQYF
J: TRBJ2-3
size: NA
D: TRBD2
V: TRBV24-1